These T cell receptor beta chains were read from a single sample in a study of blood T cell repertoires in COVID-19. Only in-frame clones appear in the TCRdb table, and some are missing; sequencing was by immunoSEQ multiplex PCR. The data contain roughly 120,000 clones, 70% to 90% of them seen just once; the ten biggest clones take up about 4.8%. Sequenced: peripheral blood. The receptor set was obtained from a woman between 45 and 65 years old with acute or convalescent COVID-19. Each CDR3 is given with its conserved first and last residue. A D gene is named only where the DNA matches it firmly. For some rows the clone size is stated as once, few or many, or as a class when expanded; others skip it.

TRBV7-9	TRBD1	.	TRBJ1-2	CASSPDRGIDGYTF	TGTGCCAGCAGTCCGGACAGGGGAATCGATGGCTACACCTTC
TRBV5-4	.	.	TRBJ2-4	CASSPRTATGTKNIQYF	TGTGCCAGCAGCCCGAGGACAGCGACGGGGACCAAAAACATTCAGTACTTC
TRBV6-5	TRBD2	.	TRBJ2-5	CASGGTSGKQETQYF	TGTGCCAGCGGGGGGACTAGCGGGAAACAAGAGACCCAGTACTTC
TRBV11-3	.	.	TRBJ2-5	CASSAGPAETQYF	TGTGCCAGCAGCGCGGGACCGGCAGAGACCCAGTACTTC
TRBV15	TRBD1	.	TRBJ1-1	CATSPQAGTGGFEAFF	TGTGCCACCTCCCCCCAAGCCGGGACAGGGGGCTTTGAAGCTTTCTTT
TRBV1	.	.	TRBJ2-1	CTSSQEIDGDEQFF	TGCACCAGCAGCCAAGAAATTGACGGGGATGAGCAGTTCTTC
TRBV2	TRBD1	.	TRBJ1-6	CASSRDRALSPLHF	TGTGCCAGCAGTAGGGACAGGGCTCTTTCACCCCTCCACTTT
TRBV12-3/TRBV12-4	.	few	TRBJ1-3	CASSWANTIYF	TGTGCCAGCAGTTGGGCGAACACCATATATTTT
TRBV19	TRBD1	.	TRBJ1-1	CASSVRGRILNTEAFF	TGTGCCAGTAGTGTCAGGGGGCGGATTTTGAACACTGAAGCTTTCTTT
TRBV2	.	.	TRBJ1-1	CASSAGGRGNTEAFF	TGTGCCAGCAGTGCGGGGGGAAGGGGGAACACTGAAGCTTTCTTT
TRBV19	TRBD1	.	TRBJ1-2	CAGRDRDSYGYTF	TGTGCCGGCCGGGACAGGGATTCCTATGGCTACACCTTC
TRBV7-9	TRBD2	.	TRBJ2-2	CASSLGVLAGDHTGELFF	TGTGCCAGCAGCTTAGGGGTTCTAGCGGGGGACCACACCGGGGAGCTGTTTTTT
TRBV28	TRBD1	.	TRBJ1-1	CASRPQGQFYMNTEAFF	TGTGCCAGCCGCCCTCAGGGACAGTTCTATATGAACACTGAAGCTTTCTTT
TRBV28	TRBD1	once	TRBJ2-5	CASWGDRGRWETQYF	TGTGCCAGCTGGGGCGACAGGGGGAGATGGGAGACCCAGTACTTC
TRBV15	.	.	TRBJ1-1	CATSREGETEAFF	TGTGCCACCAGCAGAGAGGGAGAGACTGAAGCTTTCTTT
TRBV9	.	.	TRBJ1-4	CASSVGGHLNEKLFF	TGTGCCAGCAGCGTAGGGGGACACTTAAATGAAAAACTGTTTTTT
TRBV19	TRBD1	.	TRBJ1-2	CASSMGTDNYGYTF	TGTGCCAGTAGTATGGGGACAGACAACTATGGCTACACCTTC
TRBV27	.	.	TRBJ1-2	CASSSTADGYTF	TGTGCCAGCAGTTCGACTGCCGATGGCTACACCTTC
TRBV11-1	.	.	TRBJ2-5	CASSLRAGVYQETQYF	TGTGCCAGCAGCTTACGAGCGGGTGTGTACCAAGAGACCCAGTACTTC
TRBV28	.	.	TRBJ1-6	CASSLLRSGGSPLHF	TGTGCCAGCAGTTTATTGAGATCGGGGGGTTCACCCCTCCACTTT
TRBV2	TRBD1	.	TRBJ1-5	CASRRGRTGGDLGNQPQHF	TGTGCCAGCAGGAGAGGGCGGACAGGGGGCGACTTGGGCAATCAGCCCCAGCATTTT
TRBV7-3	TRBD1	many	TRBJ2-7	CASSLSALGQGSYEQYF	TGTGCCAGCAGCTTATCCGCCCTAGGACAGGGGAGCTACGAGCAGTACTTC
TRBV9	.	once	TRBJ1-2	CASSAAGEGVGGYTF	TGTGCCAGCAGCGCAGCGGGAGAAGGGGTTGGTGGCTACACCTTC
TRBV15	TRBD1	.	TRBJ1-6	CATSRGWDRGLYSPLHF	TGTGCCACCAGCAGGGGCTGGGACAGGGGGCTGTATTCACCCCTCCACTTT
TRBV28	.	.	TRBJ2-2	CASSPVRGKYGELFF	TGTGCCAGCAGCCCTGTTAGAGGGAAATACGGGGAGCTGTTTTTT
TRBV19	TRBD1	.	TRBJ2-2	CATYETTGDIRTGELFF	TGTGCCACCTACGAAACGACAGGGGATATTCGGACCGGGGAGCTGTTTTTT
TRBV9	.	.	TRBJ2-7	CASSVADGDSYEQYF	TGTGCCAGCAGCGTAGCTGACGGGGATTCCTACGAGCAGTACTTC
TRBV5-1	TRBD2	.	TRBJ2-5	CASSGGDRGGVRETQYF	TGCGCCAGCAGCGGAGGGGACCGCGGGGGGGTCCGGGAGACCCAGTACTTC
TRBV28	.	once	TRBJ2-7	CASSLLIAGTLYF	TGTGCCAGCAGCCTCCTAATCGCGGGGACTTTGTACTTC
TRBV19	TRBD1	few	TRBJ1-1	CATKGGQGNTEAFF	TGTGCCACCAAGGGGGGACAGGGGAACACTGAAGCTTTCTTT
TRBV12-3/TRBV12-4	.	.	TRBJ1-3	CASGPGNTIYF	TGTGCCAGCGGGCCGGGAAACACCATATATTTT
TRBV12-3/TRBV12-4	.	.	TRBJ2-1	CASSSGRVPFF	TGTGCCAGCAGTTCGGGTCGGGTACCGTTCTTC
TRBV28	.	.	TRBJ1-2	CASSLLLSTTSDYGYTF	TGTGCCAGCAGTTTATTACTATCGACTACCTCAGACTATGGCTACACCTTC
TRBV20-1	TRBD2	.	TRBJ2-2	CSASGSGLAITGELFF	TGCAGTGCTAGTGGAAGCGGACTAGCGATCACCGGGGAGCTGTTTTTT
TRBV20-1	TRBD1	.	TRBJ1-5	CSASGGGESMGQPQHF	TGCAGTGCTAGTGGAGGGGGCGAATCGATGGGCCAGCCCCAGCATTTT
TRBV5-6	.	.	TRBJ1-5	CASSLGLRRDQPQHF	TGTGCCAGCAGCTTGGGCCTCAGGAGGGATCAGCCCCAGCATTTT
TRBV2	.	.	TRBJ1-4	CASRRQWVIRSNEKLFF	TGTGCCAGCAGGAGACAGTGGGTAATTCGGTCTAATGAAAAACTGTTTTTT
TRBV30	.	.	TRBJ1-1	CAWSRARITEAFF	TGTGCCTGGAGCAGGGCGCGAATTACTGAAGCTTTCTTT
TRBV25-1	.	.	TRBJ1-6	CASSFGGSLHF	TGTGCCAGCAGTTTCGGCGGGTCCCTCCACTTT
TRBV6-5	.	once	TRBJ1-6	CASIGGGGAHSPLHF	TGTGCCAGCATTGGGGGAGGGGGGGCCCATTCACCCCTCCACTTT
TRBV7-8	.	.	TRBJ2-1	CASTFEGSYNEQFF	TGTGCCAGCACCTTTGAGGGATCCTACAATGAGCAGTTCTTC
TRBV4-3	.	.	TRBJ1-1	CASSQPAGTEAFF	TGCGCCAGCAGCCAACCAGCGGGTACTGAAGCTTTCTTT
TRBV28	.	.	TRBJ2-7	CASSFKGREQYF	TGTGCCAGCAGTTTCAAGGGGCGTGAGCAGTACTTC
TRBV24-1	.	once	TRBJ2-5	CATSSGQETQYF	TGTGCCACCAGTTCAGGACAAGAGACCCAGTACTTC
TRBV24-1	TRBD1	.	TRBJ1-4	CATSDSRGPHYEKLFF	TGTGCCACCAGTGATTCCAGGGGGCCTCACTATGAAAAACTGTTTTTT